A single sample is the source of the 18 T cell receptor beta chains below, sequenced in a study of T cells in Graves' hyperthyroidism and ophthalmopathy. The CDR3 regions of TCR beta were amplified from RNA transcripts. HTBI primers were used for first-round RT-PCR of the TCR CDR3. TCRdb re-analysed the multiplex PCR reads in MiXCR, keeping a single row per CDR3 protein. The sample has around 340,000 distinct CDR3 sequences; roughly 15% are singletons. Input material: blood. These receptors originate from a woman in her twenties or thirties with Graves' hyperthyroidism that later progressed to Graves' ophthalmopathy.

The table lists this clonotype with many counts. The V call is TRBV12-3 or TRBV12-4, the J call TRBJ1-4; 7 bases map to TRBD1. This CDR3 region has 17 residues. J gave up 3 bases and V 3 bases, and 10 bases lay outside the gene matches. The CDR3 loop is CASSLNPGGPANEKLFF. In DNA, the CDR3 is TGTGCCAGCAGTTTGAATCCAGGGGGTCCGGCTAATGAAAAACTGTTTTTT.

Note on this clonotype: Just one base apart from a much larger clone, this may be a read error. This chain joins TRBV7-9 and TRBJ2-5; 7 nucleotides align to TRBD1. The CDR3 contains 20 residues. Germline assignment: CDR1 SEHNR and CDR2 FQNEAQ (reference sequence). V gave up 7 bases and J gave up 0 bases; unmatched junction bases: 23. CDR3 nucleotide sequence: TGTGCCAGCATCACCCTTCAAGTTCCTTCCGGGACAGAGTACCAAGAGACCCAGTACTTC. Its translation is CASITLQVPSGTEYQETQYF.

This clonotype occurred many times. The chain uses TRBV6-1 and TRBJ1-2; 8 nucleotides align to TRBD1. Trimming took 5 bases from V and 4 from J; bases not matched to a gene: 6. There are 14 residues in the CDR3. Germline CDR1 is MNHNS and CDR2 is SASEGT. CDR3 amino acids: CASSPGGGIYGYTF. The DNA for the CDR3 is TGTGCCAGCAGTCCAGGGGGCGGTATCTATGGCTACACCTTC.

This clonotype was counted a few times. The rearrangement uses TRBV7-8 and TRBJ1-4, with 10 bases matching TRBD1. V was clipped by 4 bases and J by 8 bases; unmatched bases: 4. CDR3 length: 14 residues. Germline assignment: CDR1 SGHVS and CDR2 FQNEAQ. The CDR3 nucleotides read TGTGCCAGCAGCTCCGGACAGGGGGGCGAAAAACTGTTTTTT. Its protein product is CASSSGQGGEKLFF.

This clonotype has a count of ten or more. The gene calls are TRBV28 and TRBJ2-5, with 8 positions matching TRBD2. Germline V lookup: CDR1 MDHEN, CDR2 SYDVKM. J lost 4 bases, V lost 5 bases, and 9 bases had no gene match. CDR3 length equals 15 residues. In DNA form, the CDR3 reads TGTGCCAGCAGTCCTATCGGGAGGGCGGGAGAGACCCAGTACTTC. This gives the protein CASSPIGRAGETQYF.

This clonotype was detected ten times or more. The rearrangement uses TRBV4-1 and TRBJ1-4; D may be TRBD1 (5 bases). With 2 bases removed from V and 0 bases from J, the gap between germline ends came to 10 bases. In germline, CDR1 is MGHRA, CDR2 YSYEKL. The CDR3 is 16 amino acids. CDR3 DNA: TGCGCCAGCAGCCAACTACAGGTTGCAACTAATGAAAAACTGTTTTTT. Protein: CASSQLQVATNEKLFF.

The chain is built from TRBV7-2 and TRBJ2-7; D uncertain. CDR3 length: 13 residues. Trimming pared 2 bases from V and 2 bases from J, leaving 7 bases between. Per the germline V gene, CDR1 is SGHTA and CDR2 is FQGNSA. DNA for the CDR3: TGTGCCAGCAGCTTACAGTCCACCTACGAGCAGTACTTC. It encodes CASSLQSTYEQYF. Using reference TRBV7-2 and TRBJ2-7 for the parts outside the CDR3, the full variable domain is GAGVSQSPSNKVTEKGKDVELRCDPISGHTALYWYRQSLGQGLEFLIYFQGNSAPDKSGLPSDRFSAERTGGSVSTLTIQRTQQEDSAVYLCASSLQSTYEQYFGPGTRLTVT.

This clonotype has a handful of counts. The chain employs TRBV3-1 and TRBJ1-2; no clear D gene. The germline gives CDR1 LGHDT, CDR2 YNNKEL (reference sequence). CDR3 size: 14 residues. V lost 1 base and J lost 5, with 11 bases in between. This CDR3 is CASSQADGLYGYTF. In nucleotides, the CDR3 is TGTGCCAGCAGCCAAGCGGACGGGCTTTATGGCTACACCTTC.

The chain recombines TRBV6-1 with TRBJ2-1; D uncertain. Germline V gene data show CDR1 as MNHNS and CDR2 as SASEGT. CDR3 length equals 14 residues. V was pared by 2 bases and J by 8 bases, with 13 bases between. CDR3 in DNA: TGTGCCAGCAGTGAATCCCCCGAGTTCCATGAGCAGTTCTTC. This gives the protein CASSESPEFHEQFF.

By sample share, this clonotype is medium-sized (0.01 to 0.1%). CDR3 in DNA: TGTGCCAGCAGCTTGGGGCAGTGGATGAACACTGAAGCTTTCTTT. Protein product: CASSLGQWMNTEAFF. The chain employs TRBV11-2 and TRBJ1-1; tentatively, D is TRBD1 (5 bases). This CDR3 region has 15 residues. Trimming removed 3 bases from V and 0 bases from J, with 11 bases in between. Per the germline V gene, CDR1 is SGHAT and CDR2 is FQNNGV. Full variable domain (outside the CDR3, taken from reference TRBV11-2 and TRBJ1-1): EAGVAQSPRYKIIEKRQSVAFWCNPISGHATLYWYQQILGQGPKLLIQFQNNGVVDDSQLPKDRFSAERLKGVDSTLKIQPAKLEDSAVYLCASSLGQWMNTEAFFGQGTRLTVV.

This chain joins TRBV30 and TRBJ1-2; D is possibly TRBD1 (5 bases). Germline CDR1 reads GTSNPN; CDR2 reads SVGIG (reference sequence). Deletions cut 0 bases from V and 4 bases from J, with 15 bases between. The CDR3 is made up of 15 amino acids. The CDR3 nucleotides are TGTGCCTGGAGTGTACTTCTAGGGGCCTCCTATGGCTACACCTTC. As protein: CAWSVLLGASYGYTF. Full variable domain (missing parts from reference TRBV30 and TRBJ1-2): SQTIHQWPATLVQPVGSPLSLECTVEGTSNPNLYWYRQAAGRGLQLLFYSVGIGQISSEVPQNLSASRPQDRQFILSSKKLLLSDSGFYLCAWSVLLGASYGYTFGSGTRLTVV.

This chain joins TRBV7-9 and TRBJ1-4, with 7 bases that match TRBD1. CDR1 and CDR2 from the germline V gene are SEHNR and FQNEAQ (reference sequence). Unmatched junction bases numbered 11, after V lost 6 bases and J lost 7 bases. The CDR3 covers 15 residues. The CDR3 region is CASSLQGWLGEKLFF. The CDR3 DNA is TGTGCCAGCAGTCTACAGGGGTGGTTAGGTGAAAAACTGTTTTTT.

This clonotype appeared many times. The rearrangement uses TRBV5-1 and TRBJ2-2, with a weak D call TRBD2 (5 bases). CDR3 length: 13 residues. Trimming took off 0 bases at V and 12 bases at J, with 12 bases between the two ends. Germline V gives CDR1 SGHRS, CDR2 YFSETQ. DNA of the CDR3: TGCGCCAGCAGCTTGGCCGAGGGTGTCCAGCTGTTTTTT. This encodes CASSLAEGVQLFF. Full variable domain (missing parts from reference TRBV5-1 and TRBJ2-2): KAGVTQTPRYLIKTRGQQVTLSCSPISGHRSVSWYQQTPGQGLQFLFEYFSETQRNKGNFPGRFSGRQFSNSRSEMNVSTLELGDSALYLCASSLAEGVQLFFGEGSRLTVL.

This clonotype was seen at least ten times. V is TRBV12-3 or TRBV12-4 and J is TRBJ2-1; D is unclear. V lost 5 bases and J lost 10, with 9 bases in between. This CDR3 has 11 residues. This chain's CDR3 is CASSPVGEQFF. As DNA, the CDR3 is TGTGCCAGCAGTCCTGTGGGCGAGCAGTTCTTC.

The rearrangement links TRBV20-1 to TRBJ2-1, with D possibly TRBD1 on 5 matching bases. Germline CDR1 and CDR2: DFQATT and SNEGSKA (reference sequence). This CDR3 comprises 17 residues. V lost 0 bases to trimming and J lost 5 bases, with 20 bases between them. The CDR3 protein is CSARESLGGPRDNEQFF. The CDR3 region has the DNA TGCAGTGCTAGAGAATCCCTAGGCGGCCCCAGGGACAATGAGCAGTTCTTC.

The table lists this clonotype with a count of one. The chain uses TRBV12-3 or TRBV12-4 and TRBJ2-2; D is undetermined. V was clipped by 7 bases and J by 6 bases, with 9 bases between them. The CDR3 length is 12 residues. CDR3 in amino acids: CASTSFAGELFF. The CDR3 region has the DNA TGTGCCAGCACCTCGTTTGCCGGGGAGCTGTTTTTT.

The table lists this clonotype with many counts. The chain couples TRBV7-2 to TRBJ1-2, with no clear D. V was cut by 6 bases and J by 7 bases, with 6 bases left in between. In germline, CDR1 is SGHTA, CDR2 FQGNSA. The length of the CDR3 is 10 residues. CDR3 amino acids: CASSLSGYTF. The CDR3 bases are TGTGCCAGCAGTCTTAGTGGCTACACCTTC.

This clonotype has at least ten counts. The rearrangement joins TRBV4-1 to TRBJ1-2, with D possibly matching TRBD1 (5 bases). CDR1 and CDR2 from the germline V gene are MGHRA and YSYEKL. This CDR3 is built from 14 residues. Trimming removed 1 base at V and 5 bases at J, with 11 bases between. In nucleotides, the CDR3 is TGCGCCAGCAGCCAAGGGGCGGGGGATTATGGCTACACCTTC. Encoded protein: CASSQGAGDYGYTF.